A single sample is the source of the 18 T cell receptor beta chains below, sequenced in a study of control samples from healthy donors and cancer patients. The assay was immunoSEQ multiplex PCR, and TCRdb's table has in-frame clones only and misses some. The profile shows roughly 150,000 clones, approximately 86% of them singletons. Sequenced input: blood. The receptors were sampled from a man aged 18 to 30 in good health.

The chain is built from TRBV28 and TRBJ1-2, with D possibly TRBD1 on 6 matching bases. Germline V gene lookup returns CDR1 MDHEN and CDR2 SYDVKM. The CDR3 extends over 16 amino acids. Trimming took off 5 bases at V and 8 bases at J, with 24 bases between the two ends. CDR3 residues: CASSALLAGALRGYTF. The CDR3 DNA sequence: TGTGCCAGCAGTGCCCTGTTGGCAGGGGCCCTTCGGGGCTACACCTTC.

The V call is TRBV5-1, the J call TRBJ1-6, with 7 bases identical to TRBD1. V trimming: 7 bases; J trimming: 6 bases; junction bases outside the gene matches: 7. The CDR3 totals 14 residues. In germline, CDR1 is SGHRS, CDR2 YFSETQ. The CDR3 DNA sequence: TGCGCCAGCGCCAAGGGGGCTAGTAATTCACCCCTCCACTTT. This codes for CASAKGASNSPLHF.

J is TRBJ2-7 and V is TRBV5-1, with D perhaps TRBD2 (6 bases). This CDR3 is built from 15 residues. Trimming removed 7 bases at V and 5 bases at J, with 22 bases between. CDR1 is SGHRS, CDR2 YFSETQ, per germline. The CDR3 loop reads CASRRGPSSEDEQYF. The DNA of the CDR3 is TGCGCCAGCCGGAGGGGTCCGAGCTCTGAGGACGAGCAGTACTTC.

This clone was seen once. This rearrangement joins TRBV7-4 to TRBJ1-5, with 7 bases lining up with TRBD1. Per germline, CDR1 SGHVT and CDR2 SQSDAQ. V trimming: 2 bases; J trimming: 4 bases; junction bases outside the gene matches: 8. CDR3 size: 16 residues. This chain's CDR3 is CASSLRRGRNNQPQHF. CDR3 in DNA: TGTGCCAGCAGCTTAAGGAGGGGGCGCAATAATCAGCCCCAGCATTTT.

The chain uses TRBV6-5 and TRBJ1-3; D gene unclear. Germline V gene sequence: CDR1 MNHEY, CDR2 SVGAGI. Trimming pared 3 bases from V and 4 bases from J, leaving 10 bases between. The CDR3 extends over 14 amino acids. The CDR3 region is CASSYREWGNTIYF. The CDR3, as DNA: TGTGCCAGCAGTTATCGGGAGTGGGGAAACACCATATATTTT.

The chain links TRBV5-6 to TRBJ2-3; TRBD2 agrees at 7 bases. The V gene's germline CDR1 is SGHDT and CDR2 YYEEEE. The junction had 11 bases not matched to a gene; V was cut back by 4 bases and J by 3 bases. The CDR3 has 16 residues. The CDR3: CASSPEIGGGTDTQYF. In nucleotides, the CDR3 is TGTGCCAGCAGCCCGGAAATCGGGGGAGGGACAGATACGCAGTATTTT.

The chain uses TRBV7-2 and TRBJ1-1, with D possibly being TRBD1 (5 bases). CDR3 length equals 14 residues. Trimming stripped 1 base from V and 6 bases from J, with 12 bases between. Germline-derived CDR1 and CDR2 are SGHTA and FQGNSA. As DNA, the CDR3 is TGTGCCAGCAGCTTAGAGAGGATCAGGGCTGAAGCTTTCTTT. It is translated as CASSLERIRAEAFF.

The genes are TRBV18 and TRBJ1-2; tentative D call: TRBD1 (6 bases). The CDR3 extends over 15 amino acids. Germline CDR1 reads KGHSH; CDR2 reads LQKENI. Deletions cut 5 bases from V and 1 base from J, with 14 bases between. CDR3 coding DNA: TGTGCCAGCTCAACTCTATTACAGGGTAACTATGGCTACACCTTC. It codes for CASSTLLQGNYGYTF. The whole variable domain, remainder taken from reference TRBV18 and TRBJ1-2, is NAGVMQNPRHLVRRRGQEARLRCSPMKGHSHVYWYRQLPEEGLKFMVYLQKENIIDESGMPKERFSAEFPKEGPSILRIQQVVRGDSAAYFCASSTLLQGNYGYTFGSGTRLTVV.

The genes are TRBV6-6 and TRBJ1-1; TRBD1 matches 8 bases. Germline-derived CDR1 and CDR2 are MNHNY and SVGAGI (reference sequence). The CDR3 runs 16 residues. The V segment lost 1 base and the J segment 1 base; nucleotides outside the gene matches: 5. The CDR3 here is CASSYFKGQGNTEAFF. CDR3 in DNA: TGTGCCAGCAGTTACTTCAAAGGACAGGGGAACACTGAAGCTTTCTTT.

V usage is TRBV18 and J usage is TRBJ2-5; D gene uncertain. This CDR3 region has 14 residues. Germline CDR1 reads KGHSH; CDR2 reads LQKENI. Trimming stripped 2 bases from V and 1 base from J, with 8 bases between. The CDR3 region is CASSPSTPQETQYF. The CDR3 DNA sequence: TGTGCCAGCTCACCATCCACTCCCCAAGAGACCCAGTACTTC.

The V and J genes are TRBV19 and TRBJ2-1, with D hard to call. This CDR3 comprises 13 residues. Germline lookup yields CDR1 LNHDA and CDR2 SQIVND (reference sequence). V dropped 7 bases and J dropped 3 bases, with 10 bases sitting between them. DNA of the CDR3: TGTGCCAGTACCCCTGGAAGCTACAATGAGCAGTTCTTC. Its protein product is CASTPGSYNEQFF.

The chain has TRBV18 and TRBJ2-3; 10 bases match TRBD2. The CDR3 totals 15 residues. V was pared by 2 bases and J by 1 base, with 0 bases of the junction left unmatched. CDR1 and CDR2 from the germline V gene are KGHSH and LQKENI. The CDR3: CASSPGLAGTDTQYF. The CDR3 nucleotides read TGTGCCAGCTCACCAGGACTAGCGGGCACAGATACGCAGTATTTT. Combining the CDR3 with reference TRBV18 and TRBJ2-3 gives the whole variable domain NAGVMQNPRHLVRRRGQEARLRCSPMKGHSHVYWYRQLPEEGLKFMVYLQKENIIDESGMPKERFSAEFPKEGPSILRIQQVVRGDSAAYFCASSPGLAGTDTQYFGPGTRLTVL.

The chain uses TRBV12-3 or TRBV12-4 and TRBJ2-7; 9 bases are shared with TRBD1. This CDR3 is 13 amino acids long. V was clipped by 6 bases and J by 4 bases; unmatched bases: 4. As DNA, the CDR3 is TGTGCCAGCAGCGCGGACAGGGGTTACGAGCAGTACTTC. It encodes CASSADRGYEQYF.

Here the CDR3 DNA reads TGTGCCAGCAGTGACAATCCGGGACAGTTCCACGAGCAGTACTTC. Translation gives CASSDNPGQFHEQYF. This chain uses TRBV6-1 with TRBJ2-7, with 7 bases matching TRBD1. This CDR3 region has 15 residues. The germline gives CDR1 MNHNS, CDR2 SASEGT. V dropped 3 bases and J dropped 5; count of bases not matched to a gene: 10.

The chain uses TRBV3-1 (or the pseudogene TRBV3-2) and TRBJ1-2; tentatively, D is TRBD1 (6 bases). Trimming pared 4 bases from V and 4 bases from J, leaving 19 bases between. The CDR3 loop spans 16 amino acids. Germline CDR1 is LGHDT and CDR2 is YNNKEL (reference sequence). Here the CDR3 reads CASSPGPQGIPYGYTF. Written as DNA, the CDR3 is TGTGCCAGCAGCCCCGGTCCACAGGGAATCCCCTATGGCTACACCTTC.

Concerning this clone itself: Relative to the germline gene, one junction end is altered; a read error may explain this. The J gene is TRBJ2-7, the V gene TRBV7-9; D is perhaps TRBD2 (6 bases). Germline V CDR1 and CDR2: SEHNR, FQNEAQ (reference sequence). The CDR3 runs 8 residues. The CDR3 coding sequence is TGTGCCAGCAGCTCACGGGAGTTC. This encodes CASSSREF.

This chain links TRBV18 with TRBJ2-5; 7 bases map to TRBD1. The CDR3 is made up of 15 amino acids. Germline V gives CDR1 KGHSH, CDR2 LQKENI. V was clipped by 1 base and J by 5 bases; unmatched bases: 7. The CDR3 sequence is CASSPRSPQGETQYF. In DNA, the CDR3 is TGTGCCAGCTCACCACGAAGTCCACAGGGGGAGACCCAGTACTTC.

The rearrangement uses TRBV11-2 and TRBJ2-2; D is uncertain. Germline assignment: CDR1 SGHAT and CDR2 FQNNGV. CDR3 size: 15 residues. V lost 6 bases, J lost 0 bases, and 11 bases lay in between. The CDR3, as DNA: TGTGCCAGCAGGGTTCTGGGCCCGAACACCGGGGAGCTGTTTTTT. Amino acid sequence: CASRVLGPNTGELFF.